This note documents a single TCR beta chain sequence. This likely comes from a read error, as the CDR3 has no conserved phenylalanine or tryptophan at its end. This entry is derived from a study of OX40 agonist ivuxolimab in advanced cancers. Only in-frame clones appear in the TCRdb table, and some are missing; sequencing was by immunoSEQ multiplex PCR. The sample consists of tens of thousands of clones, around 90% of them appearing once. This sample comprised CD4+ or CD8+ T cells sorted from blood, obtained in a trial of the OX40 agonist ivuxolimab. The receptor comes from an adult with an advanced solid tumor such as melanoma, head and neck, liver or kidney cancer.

CDR3 bases: TGTGCCAGCAGCTTGGCTCAGGGCGGTGGCTACACCTCC. This translates into CASSLAQGGGYTS. The chain uses TRBV5-6 and TRBJ1-2, with D possibly TRBD1 on 5 matching bases. The CDR3 sequence is 13 residues long. The germline gives CDR1 SGHDT, CDR2 YYEEEE. The ends were cut back, 0 bases at V and 7 bases at J, with 10 bases in the middle.